This T cell receptor (beta chain) was sequenced for a study of cytomegalovirus exposure and HLA in healthy donors. Vbeta (60) and Jbeta (13) primers were used in the PCR. TCRdb keeps only in-frame clones here, not all; method: immunoSEQ multiplex PCR. Seen here are some 130,000 clones, 50% to 75% observed once, and the top ten hold 2% to 2.5%. The study, taken as a whole, reports: Several of the most significant clusters were apparently associated with common viral pathogens in a later analysis. Among donors in an Asian-associated ancestry cluster, a later analysis reportedly found fewer N-insertions than the roughly 650-donor mean. CMV serostatus was the only immune exposure information that was available.

From germline, CDR1 is SEHNR and CDR2 FQNEAQ (reference sequence). This CDR3 has 11 residues. Trimming cost V 4 bases and J 3 bases, with 4 bases left between them. Regarding this clone: Its specificity is not known.

Material for sequencing was PBMCs. The chain links TRBV7-9 to TRBJ2-7; D unclear. The receptor was derived from a woman in her thirties or forties in good health and CMV-seronegative. Written as DNA, the CDR3 is TGTGCCAGCAGCTACAACTACGAGCAGTACTTC. It translates to CASSYNYEQYF.